Sequencing of this T cell receptor (beta chain) was carried out in a study of blood T cell repertoires in COVID-19 (TCRdb year 2020). In the study overall: Samples covering the acute and convalescent phases of COVID-19 were provided by collaborators in the United States, Italy and Spain. Subjects who had been exposed to COVID-19, were actively infected with it, or had recovered from it provided the deeply sampled blood TCRbeta repertoires that made up the dataset. Sample metadata almost always included a de-identified subject ID, COVID-19 status, age in years and sex. The material from the prospective study consisted of cDNA or gDNA derived from T cells, B-cell-depleted T cells, or PBMCs. The samples were drawn from the first 160 participants of the ongoing ImmuneRACE study and from about 1,200 subjects provided by 6 global collaborators. Where available, HLA class I and class II types were taken from metadata supplied by the sample provider and were not determined by assay-based typing. The repertoires were released in a freely available public database intended as a resource for research on the immune response to SARS-CoV-2.

About this clone itself: Its cognate antigen has yet to be identified. Base quality data are lacking; no much larger clone is found one base away.

Broader findings and caveats from the paper: The amount of clinical and demographic metadata varied by source and participant and was provided uncurated.

TCRbeta CDR3 regions were amplified from genomic DNA by means of the immunoSEQ Assay, a bias-controlled multiplex PCR. Per the source publication's procedure: The number of nucleated cells in each sample was estimated by amplification of reference gene primers within the assay. Sequence reads were collapsed and filtered to measure the absolute abundance of every unique TCRbeta CDR3 rearrangement. For each sample, productive Simpson clonality was calculated by taking the square root of Simpson's diversity index across productive rearrangements. The table was pulled from immuneACCESS by TCRdb, which kept in-frame rearrangements only. Such tables lose some clones; where checked, under half of the loss comes from unresolved V genes, and the rest has no known cause. V and J calls and clone size are as listed in that table; D and trimming were resolved from the DNA. Across this sample there are more than 150,000 clones, with over 70% seen only once. The ten largest make up 14% of the sample.

CDR1 and CDR2 are drawn from the germline V gene: KGHSH, LQKENI. V and J are trimmed by 6 bases and 6 bases, and the gene matches miss 8 bases of the junction. The CDR3 goes from the cysteine to the phenylalanine over 14 residues. Of all the DNA, just the CDR3 is kept, 42 bases in frame from base 1. Participants in the prospective study were enrolled through a virtual design, were aged about 18 to 90 years, and lived in roughly 26 United States geographic areas. In the prospective study, participants were assigned to cohorts based on the clinical history participants reported in a screening survey and a study questionnaire. A participant counted as exposed if, within 2 weeks of entering the study, that participant had been in contact with someone who had a PCR-confirmed or clinician-diagnosed COVID-19 case. Each participant in the prospective study had whole blood, serum and a nasopharyngeal or oropharyngeal swab collected by mobile phlebotomists. Participants in the prospective study had the option to provide additional blood draws and questionnaires over a 2-month period. Before DNA extraction, prospective study blood samples were shipped either frozen or at room temperature.

The V and J segments used are TRBV18 and TRBJ1-1, and TRBD1 matches 9 of the central bases. The sample consisted of PBMCs or T cells enriched from blood (not recorded which). The clonotype originates from a man aged 55 to 70 who had been exposed to COVID-19. The CDR3 corresponds to CASSQRQGVAEAFF. The nucleotide sequence reads TGTGCCAGCTCCCAAAGACAGGGGGTAGCTGAAGCTTTCTTT. The entire variable domain, with the stretches around the CDR3 drawn from the reference TRBV18 and TRBJ1-1 proteins, is NAGVMQNPRHLVRRRGQEARLRCSPMKGHSHVYWYRQLPEEGLKFMVYLQKENIIDESGMPKERFSAEFPKEGPSILRIQQVVRGDSAAYFCASSQRQGVAEAFFGQGTRLTVV.